This passage covers 14 T cell receptor beta chains from one sample sequenced in a study of control samples from healthy donors and cancer patients. Profiling relied on immunoSEQ multiplex PCR, and the TCRdb table lists in-frame clones only, not all of them. The top ten clones hold approximately 3.7% of a sample with more than 85,000 clones, 88% of them seen once. Input material: PBMCs. The receptors were sampled from a woman in her sixties or seventies with lung cancer.

V usage is TRBV9 and J usage is TRBJ1-3; no clear D gene. This CDR3 contains 15 residues. Trimming removed 4 bases at V and 4 bases at J, with 15 bases between. Looked up from germline, CDR1 is SGDLS and CDR2 is YYNGEE. CDR3: CASSPGSGTGNTIYF. DNA of the CDR3: TGTGCCAGCAGCCCCGGAAGCGGAACGGGAAACACCATATATTTT.

This clone has only a few counts. J is TRBJ1-3 and V is TRBV2; TRBD1 agrees at 7 bases. This CDR3 is built from 14 residues. Germline V CDR1 and CDR2: SNHLY, FYNNEI. Trimming took 10 bases from V and 2 from J; bases not matched to a gene: 8. The CDR3 nucleotides read TGTGCCACCAGACTACAGGGGACTGGAAACACCATATATTTT. This sequence encodes CATRLQGTGNTIYF.

The chain combines TRBV19 with TRBJ1-5, with D tentatively TRBD1 (5 bases). V lost 4 bases to trimming and J lost 4 bases, with 20 bases between them. The CDR3 totals 17 residues. Germline CDR1 is LNHDA and CDR2 is SQIVND (reference sequence). The CDR3 bases are TGTGCCAGTAGTACCCCCCCGTTGGGTGGGGGAAATCAGCCCCAGCATTTT. Translated: CASSTPPLGGGNQPQHF.

J is TRBJ2-4 and V is TRBV5-5; D uncertain. Germline V lookup: CDR1 SGHKS, CDR2 YYEKEE (reference sequence). V lost 1 base and J 1 base, leaving 9 bases between the germline ends. This CDR3 spans 15 amino acids. For the CDR3, the DNA is TGTGCCAGCAGCTTGCCCCAGGCGGCCAAAAACATTCAGTACTTC. As protein: CASSLPQAAKNIQYF.

The CDR3 is CASSRPLEDTQYF. The CDR3 DNA reads as TGTGCCAGCAGTCGACCGCTAGAAGATACGCAGTATTTT. The chain carries TRBV12-3 or TRBV12-4 and TRBJ2-3, with unresolved D. This CDR3 has 13 residues. Deletions cut 5 bases from V and 5 bases from J, with 11 bases between.

The chain employs TRBV14 and TRBJ1-2; D not resolved. V lost 4 bases and J lost 2, with 11 bases in between. The V gene's germline CDR1 is SGHDN and CDR2 FVKESK. The CDR3 spans 14 residues. The chain's CDR3 is CASSPGISNYGYTF. Here the CDR3 DNA reads TGTGCCAGCAGCCCGGGGATTTCGAACTATGGCTACACCTTC.

The rearrangement links TRBV2 to TRBJ2-7; tentatively, D is TRBD1 or TRBD2 (5 bases each). Looked up from germline, CDR1 is SNHLY and CDR2 is FYNNEI. Trimming left V 8 bases short and J 0 bases short, with 11 bases between. CDR3 size: 13 residues. The CDR3 sequence is CASAGTASYEQYF. DNA for the CDR3: TGTGCCAGCGCCGGGACCGCCTCCTACGAGCAGTACTTC. Combining the CDR3 with reference TRBV2 and TRBJ2-7 gives the whole variable domain EPEVTQTPSHQVTQMGQEVILRCVPISNHLYFYWYRQILGQKVEFLVSFYNNEISEKSEIFDDQFSVERPDGSNFTLKIRSTKLEDSAMYFCASAGTASYEQYFGPGTRLTVT.

V gene TRBV7-3 combines with J gene TRBJ2-5; 9 bases line up with TRBD2. The length of the CDR3 is 16 residues. The V gene's germline CDR1 is SGHTA and CDR2 FQGTGA. V dropped 2 bases and J dropped 5; count of bases not matched to a gene: 9. The chain's CDR3 is CASSLVAGGPMETQYF. The DNA of the CDR3 is TGTGCCAGCAGCTTAGTGGCGGGAGGGCCAATGGAGACCCAGTACTTC.

CDR3 nucleotide sequence: TGCGCCAGCAGCCGGCGTCCACAGGGAAACACCGGGGAGCTGTTTTTT. It is translated as CASSRRPQGNTGELFF. This chain joins TRBV4-3 and TRBJ2-2; D might be TRBD1 (6 bases). The CDR3 contains 16 residues. V lost 4 bases, J lost 2 bases, and 14 bases lay in between. Germline CDR1 reads LGHNA; CDR2 reads YSLEER.

V gene TRBV5-5 combines with J gene TRBJ1-6; no reliable D call. CDR1 is SGHKS and CDR2 is YYEKEE in the germline V gene (reference sequence). Trimming removed 2 bases at V and 0 bases at J, with 15 bases between. The CDR3 runs 18 residues. The CDR3 DNA reads as TGTGCCAGCAGCTTAAGCGAGGTACACCGCTCCTATAATTCACCCCTCCACTTT. Translated: CASSLSEVHRSYNSPLHF.

The chain's CDR3 is CAIFAGEKLFF. For the CDR3, the DNA is TGTGCCATCTTTGCTGGGGAAAAACTGTTTTTT. The rearrangement links TRBV6-6 to TRBJ1-4; no firm D call. V was cut by 10 bases and J by 8 bases, with 11 bases left in between. Germline CDR1 is MNHNY and CDR2 is SVGAGI (reference sequence). There are 11 residues in the CDR3.

The V call is TRBV9, the J call TRBJ2-3; 12 bases map to TRBD2. There are 16 residues in the CDR3. The J segment lost 5 bases and the V segment lost 0 bases, leaving 4 bases of the junction unmatched. The germline V gene has CDR1 SGDLS and CDR2 YYNGEE. CDR3: CASSVASGGAIDTQYF. The CDR3 DNA sequence: TGTGCCAGCAGCGTAGCTAGCGGGGGGGCAATAGATACGCAGTATTTT.

This sequence joins TRBV2 and TRBJ1-6; possible D gene TRBD1, 5 bases. Between the trimmed V and J ends, which lost 4 bases and 3 bases, there was a span of 7 bases. The CDR3 sequence is 14 residues long. Germline V gives CDR1 SNHLY, CDR2 FYNNEI. The CDR3: CASSGGGYNSPLHF. The CDR3 DNA is TGTGCCAGCAGTGGTGGGGGCTATAATTCACCCCTCCACTTT.

This clone was picked up one time. V gene TRBV28 combines with J gene TRBJ2-7; maybe TRBD2 (7 bases). The CDR3 is made up of 14 amino acids. V was cut by 6 bases and J by 2 bases, with 14 bases left in between. Germline CDR1 and CDR2: MDHEN and SYDVKM. The CDR3 region has the DNA TGTGCCAGCAGGCTGCGGGGGCTGACCTACGAGCAGTACTTC. Amino acids: CASRLRGLTYEQYF.